This TCR beta chain appears in the sequencing data of a study of Graves' ophthalmopathy and Graves' hyperthyroidism. Regarding this clonotype: What it binds is unknown.

Findings of the study overall: The model forecast ophthalmopathy progression, reaching around 70% sensitivity and around 72% specificity. For separating ophthalmopathy from stable hyperthyroidism, a 13-signature model gave about 90% sensitivity and roughly 79% specificity.

Disease in donors with ophthalmopathy had moderate-to-severe activity, CAS ≥3, NOSPECS ≥4 and under 3 months' duration. The source of the PBMCs was less than 12 ml of fresh peripheral blood. Germline loops: CDR1 SQVTM, CDR2 ANQGSEA. Trimming left V 0 bases short and J 8 bases short, with 17 bases between. CDR3 size: 15 residues. Amplification targeted the TCR beta CDR3 regions, with RNA transcripts as the source material. HTBI primers were used in a first-round RT-PCR, which preceded a second-round multiplex PCR. TCRdb re-called the multiplex PCR reads through MiXCR, storing one row per CDR3 protein. The sample yields about 740,000 distinct CDR3 sequences, roughly 40% seen once.

The specimen was peripheral blood. This TCR derives from an adult man with Graves' ophthalmopathy. This chain connects TRBV29-1 to TRBJ1-3; D is unclear. For the CDR3, the DNA is TGCAGCGTTGAAGATGGGCTCAACTATGGCTACACCATATATTTT. This sequence encodes CSVEDGLNYGYTIYF.